The 23 T cell receptor beta chains in this list originate from one sample, sequenced in a study of blood T cell repertoires in COVID-19. Repertoires were generated with immunoSEQ multiplex PCR, while TCRdb's copy carries only in-frame clones and drops some. The sample lists approximately 240,000 clones; 65% to 85% were seen once. Material: peripheral blood. The receptor source for this set is a woman aged 55-70 years with acute or convalescent COVID-19.

V gene TRBV29-1 combines with J gene TRBJ2-1, with a possible D match to TRBD2 (6 bases). The CDR3 length is 14 residues. V dropped 6 bases and J dropped 5 bases, with 17 bases sitting between them. Per germline, CDR1 SQVTM and CDR2 ANQGSEA. DNA of the CDR3: TGCAGCGTCGGCCCGGGGGTGGTTCACAATGAGCAGTTCTTC. It specifies CSVGPGVVHNEQFF.

The CDR3 protein is CASSITGQGYTF. The CDR3 DNA sequence: TGCGCCAGCAGCATAACAGGGCAAGGCTACACCTTC. The chain links TRBV5-1 to TRBJ1-2; the D gene is possibly TRBD1 (6 bases). The CDR3 has 12 residues. V shed 4 bases and J shed 8 bases, with 12 bases lying between them. CDR1 SGHRS and CDR2 YFSETQ come from the germline V gene.

The J gene is TRBJ1-1, the V gene TRBV11-2; D unclear. V was pared by 0 bases and J by 7 bases, with 9 bases between. The germline gives CDR1 SGHAT, CDR2 FQNNGV. There are 13 residues in the CDR3. CDR3 DNA sequence: TGTGCCAGCAGCTTAGATGCGGGCTATGAAGCTTTCTTT. It translates to CASSLDAGYEAFF.

This clone appeared once. V usage is TRBV4-2 and J usage is TRBJ1-2; D is perhaps TRBD1 (6 bases). Trimming shortened V by 2 bases and J by 0 bases, and 10 bases separated the two germline ends. Germline V gene data show CDR1 as LGHNA and CDR2 as YNFKEQ. CDR3 length equals 15 residues. The CDR3 region has the DNA TGTGCCAGCAGCCAAAAAGGGGGAACTAACTATGGCTACACCTTC. As protein: CASSQKGGTNYGYTF.

About this clone: Other DNA sequences in the sample encode the same CDR3. The genes are TRBV25-1 and TRBJ1-3, with TRBD1 identical over 7 bases. The ends lost 3 bases at V and 2 bases at J; junction bases unmatched: 1. The CDR3 loop spans 14 amino acids. CDR1 and CDR2 (germline): MGHDK, SYGVNS. The CDR3: CASSETGTGNTIYF. CDR3 nucleotides: TGTGCCAGCAGTGAGACAGGGACTGGAAACACCATATATTTT.

This chain connects TRBV27 to TRBJ2-5, with D unresolved. V shed 3 bases and J shed 4 bases, with 9 bases lying between them. Germline V lookup: CDR1 MNHEY, CDR2 SMNVEV (reference sequence). The CDR3 spans 13 residues. CDR3 amino acids: CASSFARGETQYF. The CDR3 nucleotides are TGTGCCAGCAGTTTCGCGCGCGGAGAGACCCAGTACTTC.

This rearrangement joins TRBV10-3 to TRBJ1-3; 7 bases are shared with TRBD1. The germline V gene encodes CDR1 ENHRY and CDR2 SYGVKD. Losses at the gene ends were 4 bases for V and 0 bases for J; bases not matched to a gene: 9. The CDR3 length is 17 residues. CDR3 amino acids: CAISGQGSNLSGNTIYF. In DNA form, the CDR3 reads TGTGCCATCAGTGGACAGGGTTCTAACCTCTCTGGAAACACCATATATTTT.

V gene TRBV4-1 combines with J gene TRBJ2-5, with D tentatively TRBD1 (6 bases). Germline lookup yields CDR1 MGHRA and CDR2 YSYEKL. The ends were cut back, 2 bases at V and 6 bases at J, with 19 bases in the middle. The length of the CDR3 is 16 residues. For the CDR3, the DNA is TGCGCCAGCAGCCAACATCATTCCCGGGACACGAAGACCCAGTACTTC. It translates to CASSQHHSRDTKTQYF.

Turning to this clone: This same CDR3 is encoded by further DNA sequences in the sample. V and J are TRBV12-3 or TRBV12-4 and TRBJ1-2; 7 bases are shared with TRBD1. V dropped 2 bases and J dropped 5; count of bases not matched to a gene: 2. The CDR3 extends over 13 amino acids. CDR3 in amino acids: CASSLRGRYGYTF. The CDR3 DNA sequence: TGTGCCAGCAGTTTAAGGGGGCGATATGGCTACACCTTC.

This clone appeared once. V usage is TRBV30 and J usage is TRBJ1-4; D call uncertain. Germline V gene data show CDR1 as GTSNPN and CDR2 as SVGIG (reference sequence). Trimming took off 1 base at V and 8 bases at J, with 11 bases between the two ends. CDR3 length: 13 amino acids. The CDR3 DNA sequence: TGTGCCTGGAGTGCCGGGAGTTGGGAAAAACTGTTTTTT. Its protein is CAWSAGSWEKLFF. Based on the CDR3 plus reference TRBV30 and TRBJ1-4, the full variable domain is SQTIHQWPATLVQPVGSPLSLECTVEGTSNPNLYWYRQAAGRGLQLLFYSVGIGQISSEVPQNLSASRPQDRQFILSSKKLLLSDSGFYLCAWSAGSWEKLFFGSGTQLSVL.

V gene TRBV3-1 (or the pseudogene TRBV3-2) combines with J gene TRBJ1-2; maybe TRBD1 (5 bases). The germline V gene encodes CDR1 LGHDT and CDR2 YNNKEL (reference sequence). This CDR3 region has 15 residues. V lost 0 bases and J lost 4, with 12 bases in between. The chain's CDR3 is CASSQDRGGVYGYTF. CDR3 coding DNA: TGTGCCAGCAGCCAAGATAGGGGAGGGGTCTATGGCTACACCTTC.

V and J are TRBV9 and TRBJ1-1; 7 nucleotides line up with TRBD1. Germline V CDR1 and CDR2: SGDLS, YYNGEE. The ends lost 0 bases at V and 0 bases at J; junction bases unmatched: 2. The length of the CDR3 is 15 residues. The CDR3 reads CASSVDQGVNTEAFF. For the CDR3, the DNA is TGTGCCAGCAGCGTAGATCAGGGGGTGAACACTGAAGCTTTCTTT.

V gene TRBV6-5 combines with J gene TRBJ2-3; D gene ambiguous. CDR1 and CDR2 (germline): MNHEY, SVGAGI. V lost 6 bases to trimming and J lost 4 bases, with 11 bases between them. CDR3 size: 13 residues. The chain's CDR3 is CASSRDWADTQYF. The CDR3 coding sequence is TGTGCCAGCAGCCGAGACTGGGCAGATACGCAGTATTTT.

The V call is TRBV28, the J call TRBJ1-5, with 10 positions matching TRBD1. This CDR3 is built from 15 residues. Losses at the gene ends were 10 bases for V and 5 bases for J; bases not matched to a gene: 11. The germline CDR1 and CDR2 sequences are MDHEN and SYDVKM. CDR3 in DNA: TGTGCCACCTCCACCCGGGACAGGGGTGATCAGCCCCAGCATTTT. Its translation: CATSTRDRGDQPQHF.

This clone was seen a few times. This rearrangement joins TRBV5-1 to TRBJ1-5, with 8 bases aligning to TRBD1. Germline V gene lookup returns CDR1 SGHRS and CDR2 YFSETQ. CDR3 length equals 14 residues. Trimming cost V 4 bases and J 6 bases; bases outside gene matches: 6. CDR3 sequence: CASSPGQGRQPQHF. The DNA for the CDR3 is TGCGCCAGCAGCCCAGGACAGGGACGTCAGCCCCAGCATTTT.

The chain couples TRBV9 to TRBJ1-6; D is perhaps TRBD1 (6 bases). Trimming left V 0 bases short and J 6 bases short, with 16 bases between. Germline CDR1 SGDLS, CDR2 YYNGEE. The CDR3 extends over 17 amino acids. The CDR3 DNA reads TGTGCCAGCAGCGTAGAGGGGGAATCAGGGCTTAATTCACCCCTCCACTTT. Its protein is CASSVEGESGLNSPLHF.

The CDR3 region is CASRRQGYGYTF. The CDR3, as DNA: TGTGCCAGCAGGAGACAGGGCTATGGCTACACCTTC. V usage is TRBV28 and J usage is TRBJ1-2; 7 positions match TRBD1. The CDR3 consists of 12 residues. Germline V gene data show CDR1 as MDHEN and CDR2 as SYDVKM. Trimming at V came to 6 bases and at J to 4 bases, leaving 2 bases not matched to a gene.

This clone has only a few counts. The CDR3: CASSPQGYYGYTF. The CDR3 DNA reads as TGTGCCAGCAGTCCACAGGGGTACTATGGCTACACCTTC. The rearrangement joins TRBV2 to TRBJ1-2; 7 bases map to TRBD1. Looked up from germline, CDR1 is SNHLY and CDR2 is FYNNEI. This CDR3 is 13 amino acids long. V lost 5 bases to trimming and J lost 3 bases; unmatched junction nucleotides: 3.

This chain joins TRBV6-5 and TRBJ2-1, with TRBD1 matching over 11 bases. The CDR3 loop spans 15 amino acids. Germline CDR1 and CDR2: MNHEY and SVGAGI. Unmatched junction bases numbered 9, after V lost 7 bases and J lost 7 bases. CDR3: CASTSGGTGGNEQFF. Here the CDR3 DNA reads TGTGCCAGCACCTCAGGGGGGACAGGGGGGAATGAGCAGTTCTTC.

V gene TRBV10-3 combines with J gene TRBJ2-2, with 9 bases matching TRBD1. V was pared by 6 bases and J by 5 bases, with 1 base of the junction left unmatched. The V gene's germline CDR1 is ENHRY and CDR2 SYGVKD. The CDR3 spans 13 residues. The CDR3 nucleotides read TGTGCCATCAGGGGACAGGGAACCGGGGAGCTGTTTTTT. Residues: CAIRGQGTGELFF.

The V and J genes are TRBV29-1 and TRBJ2-1; D might be TRBD2 (6 bases). The ends were cut back, 4 bases at V and 0 bases at J, with 10 bases in the middle. CDR3 length equals 14 residues. CDR1 is SQVTM, CDR2 ANQGSEA, per germline. The CDR3 nucleotides read TGCAGCGTTGGTTGGGGGGACTCCTACAATGAGCAGTTCTTC. As protein: CSVGWGDSYNEQFF.

This sequence joins TRBV7-8 and TRBJ2-1; 11 positions agree with TRBD2. V was pared by 7 bases and J by 5 bases, with 19 bases of the junction left unmatched. CDR3 length: 19 residues. CDR1 is SGHVS and CDR2 is FQNEAQ in the germline V gene. The CDR3 loop is CASTKARPLAGGPNNEQFF. The CDR3 DNA follows: TGTGCCAGCACCAAAGCTCGTCCTCTAGCGGGGGGACCTAACAATGAGCAGTTCTTC.

The V call is TRBV7-9, the J call TRBJ1-1, with D unclear. The ends were cut back, 1 base at V and 10 bases at J, with 13 bases in the middle. Germline CDR1 reads SEHNR; CDR2 reads FQNEAQ (reference sequence). The length of the CDR3 is 13 residues. The CDR3 is CASSLGEVSLAFF. CDR3 nucleotide sequence: TGTGCCAGCAGCTTAGGGGAGGTGTCGTTAGCTTTCTTT.